This T cell receptor beta chain emerged from a study of blood T cell repertoires in COVID-19. Profiled with immunoSEQ multiplex PCR; TCRdb holds only in-frame clones, not every one. The repertoire holds 140,000 or so clones, with over 70% as singletons. This CDR3 has 15 amino acids. V gave up 4 bases and J gave up 4 bases; unmatched junction bases: 4. The germline V gene encodes CDR1 LNHDA and CDR2 SQIVND (reference sequence). This TCR was recovered from a woman aged 45 to 65 with acute or convalescent COVID-19. Sequencing was carried out using peripheral blood. The J gene is TRBJ2-3, the V gene TRBV19; TRBD2 aligns across 11 bases. The CDR3 DNA sequence: TGTGCCAGTAGTACCGGGACTAGCGGTTCAGATACGCAGTATTTT. Amino acids: CASSTGTSGSDTQYF.